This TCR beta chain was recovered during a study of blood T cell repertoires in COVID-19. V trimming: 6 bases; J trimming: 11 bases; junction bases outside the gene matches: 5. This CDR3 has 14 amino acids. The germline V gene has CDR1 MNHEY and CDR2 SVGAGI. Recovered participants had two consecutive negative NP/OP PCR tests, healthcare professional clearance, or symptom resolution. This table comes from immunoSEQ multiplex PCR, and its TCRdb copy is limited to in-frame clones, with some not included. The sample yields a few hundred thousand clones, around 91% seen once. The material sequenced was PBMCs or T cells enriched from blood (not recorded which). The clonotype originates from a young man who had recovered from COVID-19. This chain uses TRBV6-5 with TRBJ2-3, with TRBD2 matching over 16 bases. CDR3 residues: CASRPGLAGGRQYF. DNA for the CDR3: TGTGCCAGCAGACCGGGACTAGCGGGAGGGAGGCAGTATTTT.